This note documents a single TCR beta chain sequence. Its cognate antigen has yet to be identified. From each donor, a roughly 2.7 ml peripheral blood sample was collected into PAXgene tubes and stored at -80 degrees C. Without T cell sorting, total RNA was isolated from whole blood using the PAXgene blood miRNA kit on an automated QIAcube. Deep TCRalpha and TCRbeta repertoire profiling with unique molecular barcoding was performed on peripheral blood of monozygotic twin pairs concordant or discordant for inflammatory bowel disease. Smoking habits were recorded for all twin pairs, and individuals were classified as current, former or never smokers. The germline V gene sets CDR1 to SGHDT and CDR2 to YYEEEE. The CDR3 numbers 11 residues from cysteine through phenylalanine. No coding sequence is recorded. This entry comes from a study of monozygotic twins with inflammatory bowel disease (dated by TCRdb to about 2019). Broadly, across the study: The complete study included about 28 monozygotic twin pairs: 19 IBD-discordant Danish pairs and nine German pairs, of which four were IBD-concordant and five were IBD-discordant. Each individual had, on average, about 151 000 unique TCRalpha sequences and 181 000 unique TCRbeta sequences available for analysis. Within discordant pairs, disease-associated traits were sought mainly by comparing IBD patients with their genetically identical healthy co-twins.

Here is what the overall study found, with its caveats: Measured by the inverse Simpson index, TCRbeta repertoire diversity was lower in IBD patients than in their healthy co-twins. Concordant and discordant twins showed no difference in repertoire similarity, possibly because of limited statistical power. The analysis was unable to tell apart different T cell subtypes. The results gave no support for a single strong signal or clonotype linked to IBD. Because patients were on differing immunosuppressive treatments, the repertoires may have picked up extra background noise and inter-individual variability. Compared with healthy twins, IBD patients had fewer clonotypes in common with other individuals, a difference most pronounced in patients showing signs of disease activity.

Receptors were amplified or captured by 5' RACE. Preparation of each TCR library used approximately 4,000 ng of total RNA. cDNA was synthesized with SMARTScribe reverse transcriptase in eight separate reactions per sample. During cDNA synthesis, unique molecular identifiers containing a 6-nucleotide sample barcode were introduced by template switching. Amplification of TCRalpha and TCRbeta cDNA involved two nested PCRs of 16 and 9 cycles, and each PCR was followed by bead purification. Before amplification, cDNA was treated with uracil DNA-glycosylase and purified using the QIAquick PCR purification kit. The second PCR added Illumina TruSeq-compatible adapters along with sample-specific barcodes. Library quality and concentration were assessed using TapeStation and Qubit, and approximately 5 ng of each library was pooled. The pooled libraries were sequenced with 2 x 100 bp reads and custom sequencing primers on an Illumina HiSeq2500 single-index Rapid Run. Per the original workflow: MiGEC version 1.2.6 was used for UMI-based consensus assembly to correct PCR and sequencing errors. V(D)J alignment, clonotype assembly and CDR3 extraction were performed with MiXCR version 2.1.1. Gene usage, clonotype sharing and MAIT/NKT TCR abundance were normalised by analysing the top 1000, 10 000 and 20 000 clonotypes per sample. Diversity was computed as the inverse Simpson index with the vegan R package after downsampling to 27 000 UMIs. Paired Mann-Whitney U tests were applied to discordant twin pairs, with Benjamini-Hochberg correction for multiple testing. The reads were reprocessed in TCRdb, with one entry per CDR3 protein sequence and no accompanying DNA. TCRdb, rather than the study authors, made the V and J calls. The sample's table covers 350,000 to 400,000 distinct CDR3 sequences. The leading ten clones occupy just over 2.5% of the sample.

This chain joins TRBV5-6 to TRBJ1-1. Sequences were obtained from blood. The sequence was obtained from a human donor with ulcerative colitis or Crohn's disease, or a healthy co-twin of an affected twin (not recorded which). The CDR3 in this case is CASSQGRKAFF.